This T cell receptor (beta chain) originates from a study of radiation and T cells in renal cell carcinoma. Trimming at V came to 7 bases and at J to 7 bases, leaving 11 bases not matched to a gene. CDR1 SQVTM and CDR2 ANQGSEA come from the germline V gene. The length of the CDR3 is 14 residues. Here immunoSEQ multiplex PCR was the method, and the copy in TCRdb shows in-frame clones only, minus some. The sample has tens of thousands of clones, around 78% seen once. This sample's time point: blood 2 weeks post-SBRT. Treatment here: 15 Gy SBRT to primary tumor, nephrectomy 4 weeks later. After SBRT, blood was collected at 2 and 4 weeks, plus baseline.

The origin of this receptor is a man aged 60-69 years with renal cell carcinoma. The sample was blood, taken from a patient whose treatment included radiotherapy and nephrectomy. The gene calls are TRBV29-1 and TRBJ2-1; 9 bases line up with TRBD2. CDR3 amino acids: CSGGLAREGNEQFF. The CDR3 region has the DNA TGCAGCGGTGGACTAGCGAGAGAGGGTAATGAGCAGTTCTTC.